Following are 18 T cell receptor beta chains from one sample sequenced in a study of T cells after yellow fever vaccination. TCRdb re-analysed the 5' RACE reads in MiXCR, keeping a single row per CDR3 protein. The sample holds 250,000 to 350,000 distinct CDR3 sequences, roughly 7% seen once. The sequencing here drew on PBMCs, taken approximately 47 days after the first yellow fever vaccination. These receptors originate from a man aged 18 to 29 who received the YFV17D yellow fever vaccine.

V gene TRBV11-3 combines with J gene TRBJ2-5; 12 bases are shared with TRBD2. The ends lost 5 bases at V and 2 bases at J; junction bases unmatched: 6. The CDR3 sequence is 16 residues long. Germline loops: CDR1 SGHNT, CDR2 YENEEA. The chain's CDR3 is CASSLGLAGKQETQYF. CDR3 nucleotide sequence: TGTGCCAGCAGCCTCGGACTAGCGGGGAAACAAGAGACCCAGTACTTC.

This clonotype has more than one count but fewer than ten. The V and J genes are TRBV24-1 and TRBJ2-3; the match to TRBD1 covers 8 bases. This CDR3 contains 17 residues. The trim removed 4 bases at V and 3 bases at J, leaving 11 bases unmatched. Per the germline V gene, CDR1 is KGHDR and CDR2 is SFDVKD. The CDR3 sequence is CATSDNPRTGRTDTQYF. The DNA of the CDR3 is TGTGCCACCAGTGACAACCCAAGGACAGGGAGAACAGATACGCAGTATTTT.

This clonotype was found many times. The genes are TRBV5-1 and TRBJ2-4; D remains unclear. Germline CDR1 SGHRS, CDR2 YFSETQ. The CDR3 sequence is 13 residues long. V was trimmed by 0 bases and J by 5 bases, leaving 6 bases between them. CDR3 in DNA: TGCGCCAGCAGCTTGGGGAATGAAAACATTCAGTACTTC. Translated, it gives CASSLGNENIQYF.

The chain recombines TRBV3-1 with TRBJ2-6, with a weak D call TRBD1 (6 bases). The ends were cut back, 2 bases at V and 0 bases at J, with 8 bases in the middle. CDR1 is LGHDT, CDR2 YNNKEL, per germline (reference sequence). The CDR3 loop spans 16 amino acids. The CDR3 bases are TGTGCCAGCAGCCAAATACAGGGCTCTGGGGCCAACGTCCTGACTTTC. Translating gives CASSQIQGSGANVLTF.

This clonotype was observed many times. In nucleotides, the CDR3 is TGCAGCGTCACAACAGGGATCAGCTACGAGCAGTACTTC. The encoded protein is CSVTTGISYEQYF. The chain employs TRBV29-1 and TRBJ2-7, with D perhaps TRBD1 (6 bases). Germline values: CDR1 SQVTM, CDR2 ANQGSEA. Trimming shortened V by 6 bases and J by 3 bases, and 15 bases separated the two germline ends. This CDR3 has 13 residues.

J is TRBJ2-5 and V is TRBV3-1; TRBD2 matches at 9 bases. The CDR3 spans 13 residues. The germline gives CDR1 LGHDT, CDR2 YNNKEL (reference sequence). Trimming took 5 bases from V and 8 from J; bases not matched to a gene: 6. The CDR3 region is CASSTLAGSTQYF. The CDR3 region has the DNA TGTGCCAGCAGCACCCTAGCGGGGAGCACCCAGTACTTC.

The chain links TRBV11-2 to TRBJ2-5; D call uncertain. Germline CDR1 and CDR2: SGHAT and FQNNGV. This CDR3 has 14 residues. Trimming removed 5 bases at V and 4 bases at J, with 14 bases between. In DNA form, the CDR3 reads TGTGCCAGCAGCGCCCAGGTGGTTGGAGAGACCCAGTACTTC. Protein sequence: CASSAQVVGETQYF.

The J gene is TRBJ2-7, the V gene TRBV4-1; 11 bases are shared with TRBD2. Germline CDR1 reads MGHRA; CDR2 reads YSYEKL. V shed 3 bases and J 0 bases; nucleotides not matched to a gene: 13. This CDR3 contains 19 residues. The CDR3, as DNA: TGCGCCAGCAGCCATTCTTTCCCCGAACTAGCGGGGGTCTCCTACGAGCAGTACTTC. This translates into CASSHSFPELAGVSYEQYF.

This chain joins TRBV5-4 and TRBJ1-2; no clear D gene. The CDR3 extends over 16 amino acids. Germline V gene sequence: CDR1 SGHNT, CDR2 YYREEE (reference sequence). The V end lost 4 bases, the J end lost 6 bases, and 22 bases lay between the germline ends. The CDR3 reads CASSPTTPTYAHGYTF. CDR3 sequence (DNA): TGTGCCAGCAGCCCGACAACCCCGACTTACGCTCATGGCTACACCTTC.

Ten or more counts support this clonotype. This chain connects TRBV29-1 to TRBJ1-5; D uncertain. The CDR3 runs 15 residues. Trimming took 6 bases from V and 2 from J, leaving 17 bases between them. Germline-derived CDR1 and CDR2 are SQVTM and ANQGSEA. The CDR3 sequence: CSVADGVLGNQPQHF. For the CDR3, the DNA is TGCAGCGTCGCCGATGGGGTCCTTGGCAATCAGCCCCAGCATTTT.

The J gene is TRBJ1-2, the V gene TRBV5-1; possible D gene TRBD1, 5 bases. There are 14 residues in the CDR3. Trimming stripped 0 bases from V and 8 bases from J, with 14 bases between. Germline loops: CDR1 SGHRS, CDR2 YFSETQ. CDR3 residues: CASSLGLQVEGYTF. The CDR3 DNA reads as TGCGCCAGCAGCTTGGGGCTACAGGTGGAAGGCTACACCTTC.

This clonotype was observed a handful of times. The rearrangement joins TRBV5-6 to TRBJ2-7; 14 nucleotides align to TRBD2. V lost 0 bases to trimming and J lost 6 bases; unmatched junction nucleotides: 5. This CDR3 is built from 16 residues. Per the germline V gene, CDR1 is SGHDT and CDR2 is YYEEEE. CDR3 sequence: CASSLGLAGGTPEQYF. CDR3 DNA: TGTGCCAGCAGCTTGGGACTAGCGGGGGGGACGCCCGAGCAGTACTTC.

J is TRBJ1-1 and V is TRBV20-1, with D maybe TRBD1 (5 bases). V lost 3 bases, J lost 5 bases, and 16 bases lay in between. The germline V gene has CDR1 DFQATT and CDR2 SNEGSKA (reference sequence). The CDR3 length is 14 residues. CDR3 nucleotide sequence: TGCAGTGCTAGGGGGGACTCCGGCGGGACTGAAGCTTTCTTT. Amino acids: CSARGDSGGTEAFF.

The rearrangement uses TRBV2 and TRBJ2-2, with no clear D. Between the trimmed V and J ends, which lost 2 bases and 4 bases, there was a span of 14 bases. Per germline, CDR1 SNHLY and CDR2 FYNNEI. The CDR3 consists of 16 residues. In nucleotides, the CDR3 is TGTGCCAGCAGTGAACTAGGGCAGGTCCCCACCGGGGAGCTGTTTTTT. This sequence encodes CASSELGQVPTGELFF.

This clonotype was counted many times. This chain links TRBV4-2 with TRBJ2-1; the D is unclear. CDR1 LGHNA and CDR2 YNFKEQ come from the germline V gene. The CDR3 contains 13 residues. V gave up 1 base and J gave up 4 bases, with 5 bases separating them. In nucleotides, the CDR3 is TGTGCCAGCAGCCAAGCAAAGTACAATGAGCAGTTCTTC. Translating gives CASSQAKYNEQFF.

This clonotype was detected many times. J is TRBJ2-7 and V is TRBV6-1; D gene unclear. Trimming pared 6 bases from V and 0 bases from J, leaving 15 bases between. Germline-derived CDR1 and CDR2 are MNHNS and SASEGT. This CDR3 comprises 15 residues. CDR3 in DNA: TGTGCCAGCAGAACCATAGGACGGTACTCCTACGAGCAGTACTTC. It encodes CASRTIGRYSYEQYF.

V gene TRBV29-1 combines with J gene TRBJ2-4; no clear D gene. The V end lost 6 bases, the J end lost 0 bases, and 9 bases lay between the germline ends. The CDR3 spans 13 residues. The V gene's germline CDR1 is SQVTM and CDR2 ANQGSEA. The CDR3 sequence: CSVVTRAKNIQYF. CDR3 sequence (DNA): TGCAGCGTCGTGACCAGAGCCAAAAACATTCAGTACTTC.

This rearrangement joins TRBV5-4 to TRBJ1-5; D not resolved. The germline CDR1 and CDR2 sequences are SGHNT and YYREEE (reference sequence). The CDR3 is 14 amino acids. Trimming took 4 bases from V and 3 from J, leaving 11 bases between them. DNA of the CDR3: TGTGCCAGCAGCGACATAGGGAACAATCAGCCCCAGCATTTT. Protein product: CASSDIGNNQPQHF.